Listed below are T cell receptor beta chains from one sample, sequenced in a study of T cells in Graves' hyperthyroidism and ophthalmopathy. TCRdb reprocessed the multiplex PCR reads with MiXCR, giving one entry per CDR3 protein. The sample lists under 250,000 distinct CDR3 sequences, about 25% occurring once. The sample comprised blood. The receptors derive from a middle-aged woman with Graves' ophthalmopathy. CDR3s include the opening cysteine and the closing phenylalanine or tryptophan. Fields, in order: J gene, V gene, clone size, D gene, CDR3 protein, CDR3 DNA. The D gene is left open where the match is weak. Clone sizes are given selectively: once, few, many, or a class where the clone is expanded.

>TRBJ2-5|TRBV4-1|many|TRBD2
CASSPAGLAGRETQYF
TGCGCCAGCAGCCCAGCGGGACTAGCGGGACGGGAGACCCAGTACTTC
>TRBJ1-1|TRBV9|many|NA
CASSVAEASADKAFF
TGTGCCAGCAGCGTAGCGGAGGCCAGTGCGGATAAAGCTTTCTTT
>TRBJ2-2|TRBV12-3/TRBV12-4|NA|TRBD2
CASSPTSGATGELFF
TGTGCCAGCAGCCCAACAAGCGGGGCCACCGGGGAGCTGTTTTTT
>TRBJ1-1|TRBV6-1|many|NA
CASSELRPRPNTEAFF
TGTGCCAGCAGTGAACTACGGCCGAGACCGAACACTGAAGCTTTCTTT
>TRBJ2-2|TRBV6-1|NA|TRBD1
CASTPTGGWSAGELFF
TGTGCCAGCACTCCTACAGGGGGCTGGAGTGCCGGGGAGCTGTTTTTT
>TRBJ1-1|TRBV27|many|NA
CASSPSTGGSWGTEAFF
TGTGCCAGCAGCCCTAGCACCGGGGGTTCCTGGGGCACTGAAGCTTTCTTT
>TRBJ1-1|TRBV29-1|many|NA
CSVGQGTFF
NA
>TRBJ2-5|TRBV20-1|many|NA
CSARFGETQYF
TGCAGTGCTAGATTTGGAGAGACCCAGTACTTC
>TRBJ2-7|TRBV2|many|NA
CASSDSPDSYEQYF
TGTGCCAGCAGTGACAGCCCGGACTCCTACGAGCAGTACTTC
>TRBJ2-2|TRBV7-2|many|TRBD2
CARGTSGNTGELFF
TGTGCCAGGGGAACTAGCGGTAACACCGGGGAGCTGTTTTTT
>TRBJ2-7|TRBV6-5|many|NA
CASRPGVSSYEQYF
TGTGCCAGCAGGCCGGGGGTGTCCTCCTACGAGCAGTACTTC
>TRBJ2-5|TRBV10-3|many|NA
CAISASGLEETQYF
TGTGCCATCAGTGCCTCGGGGCTGGAAGAGACCCAGTACTTC
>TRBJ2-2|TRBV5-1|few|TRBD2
CASSSIAGMGTGELFF
TGCGCCAGCAGCTCGATAGCGGGAATGGGGACCGGGGAGCTGTTTTTT
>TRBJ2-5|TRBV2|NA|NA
CASINGPPETQYF
TGTGCCAGCATTAACGGCCCGCCGGAGACCCAGTACTTC
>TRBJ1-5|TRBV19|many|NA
CASSIGLGLNQPQHF
TGTGCCAGTAGTATCGGGTTGGGGCTCAATCAGCCCCAGCATTTT
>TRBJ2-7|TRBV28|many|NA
CASSLGGPGSYEQYF
TGTGCCAGCAGTCTCGGAGGGCCGGGATCCTACGAGCAGTACTTC
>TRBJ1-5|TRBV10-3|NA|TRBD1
CAISERQGDNQPQHF
TGTGCCATCAGTGAGAGACAGGGGGACAATCAGCCCCAGCATTTT
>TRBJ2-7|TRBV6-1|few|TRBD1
CASSLNRGDGELYF
TGTGCCAGCAGCCTTAACAGGGGCGACGGGGAGCTGTACTTC
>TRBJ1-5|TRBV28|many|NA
CASSSQENSNQPQHF
TGTGCCAGCAGTTCACAGGAGAATAGCAATCAGCCCCAGCATTTT
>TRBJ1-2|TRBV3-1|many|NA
CASSRVPGVRDGYTF
TGTGCCAGCAGCCGTGTCCCGGGGGTGAGGGATGGCTACACCTTC
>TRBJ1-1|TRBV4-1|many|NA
CASSQARVNTEAFF
TGCGCCAGCAGCCAAGCGAGAGTTAACACTGAAGCTTTCTTT
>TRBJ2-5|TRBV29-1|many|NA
CSVDRWQGPQQETQYF
TGCAGCGTTGACCGGTGGCAGGGGCCACAACAAGAGACCCAGTACTTC
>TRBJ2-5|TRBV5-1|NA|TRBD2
CASTEAGGVEETQYF
TGCGCCAGCACGGAGGCGGGAGGCGTCGAAGAGACCCAGTACTTC
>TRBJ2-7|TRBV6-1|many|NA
CASSATGEGWNEQYF
TGTGCCAGCAGTGCCACTGGAGAAGGATGGAACGAGCAGTACTTC
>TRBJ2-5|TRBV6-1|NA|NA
CASSRKGVRVETQYF
TGTGCCAGCAGCCGAAAAGGGGTCAGGGTAGAGACCCAGTACTTC
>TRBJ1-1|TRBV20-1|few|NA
CSGGHHKAVNTEAFF
TGCAGTGGCGGGCACCATAAGGCGGTGAACACTGAAGCTTTCTTT
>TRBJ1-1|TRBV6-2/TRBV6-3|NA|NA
CASSYGARGTEAFF
TGTGCCAGCAGTTACGGGGCGCGAGGCACTGAAGCTTTCTTT
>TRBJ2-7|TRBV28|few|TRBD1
CASSTRQGRVQYF
TGTGCCAGCAGTACAAGACAGGGTCGCGTGCAGTACTTC
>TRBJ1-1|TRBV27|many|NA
CASSIQAQNTEAFF
TGTGCCAGCAGTATACAGGCTCAGAACACTGAAGCTTTCTTT
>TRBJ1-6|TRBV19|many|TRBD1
CASSDGAGQGGSPLHF
TGTGCCAGTAGTGATGGGGCAGGACAGGGCGGATCACCCCTCCACTTT
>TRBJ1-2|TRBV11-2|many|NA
CASSLDRDTYGYTF
TGTGCCAGCAGCTTAGACCGGGACACCTATGGCTACACCTTC
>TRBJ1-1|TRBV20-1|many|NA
CSARGGGHTEAFF
TGCAGTGCTAGAGGAGGGGGGCACACTGAAGCTTTCTTT
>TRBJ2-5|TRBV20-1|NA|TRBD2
CSATGSGRKTQYF
TGCAGTGCTACTGGTAGCGGGAGAAAGACCCAGTACTTC
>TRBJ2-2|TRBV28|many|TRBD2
CASSPGVAGATGELFF
TGTGCCAGCAGTCCCGGGGTAGCGGGAGCCACCGGGGAGCTGTTTTTT
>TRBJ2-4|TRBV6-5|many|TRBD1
CASSRGTGQNIQYF
TGTGCCAGCAGTAGGGGGACAGGACAAAACATTCAGTACTTC
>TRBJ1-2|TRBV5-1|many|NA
CASAPSTSYGYTF
TGCGCCAGTGCCCCGAGCACGAGCTATGGCTACACCTTC
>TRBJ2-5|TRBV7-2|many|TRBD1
CASSIQRGPETQYF
TGTGCCAGCAGCATCCAGAGGGGGCCAGAGACCCAGTACTTC
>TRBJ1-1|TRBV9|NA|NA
CASSVRDSRNTEAFF
TGTGCCAGCAGCGTGAGGGACTCACGGAACACTGAAGCTTTCTTT
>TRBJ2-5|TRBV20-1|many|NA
CSASALAQETQYF
TGCAGTGCTAGCGCACTAGCCCAAGAGACCCAGTACTTC
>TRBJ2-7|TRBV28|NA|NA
CASSLGQRSIYEQYF
TGTGCCAGCAGTTTAGGTCAGCGATCCATCTACGAGCAGTACTTC
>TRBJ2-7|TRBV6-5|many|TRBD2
CASSTGTSTYEQYF
TGTGCCAGCAGCACCGGGACTAGCACGTACGAGCAGTACTTC